This entry is about one T cell receptor beta chain. Its antigen is unknown. Unique molecular identifiers featured in each of the TCR beta cDNA libraries. Between 1 and 10 million T cells gave rise to roughly 0.5 million cDNA molecules. TCRdb re-called the PCR reads through MiXCR, storing one row per CDR3 protein. This sample has hundreds of thousands of distinct CDR3 sequences, with 55% to 60% found just once. This sample was taken from a study of post-analysis software for immune sequencing data. Study background: Both relapsing-remitting and secondary progressive multiple sclerosis featured among the disease courses, as did progressive-relapsing multiple sclerosis.

Study-level findings and limits: With TRBV5-6, TRBV5-1 and TRBV20-1 included, about five TRBV segments were more frequent in patients than in controls. Multiple sclerosis patients showed significantly lower normalized Chao1 diversity than controls did.

Germline V gene lookup returns CDR1 DFQATT and CDR2 SNEGSKA (reference sequence). Trimming stripped 0 bases from V and 4 bases from J, with 16 bases between. The CDR3 length is 16 residues. V gene TRBV20-1 combines with J gene TRBJ2-1; the D gene is possibly TRBD2 (7 bases). The source material was blood. The source of this sequence is a girl between 2 and 10 years old with multiple sclerosis. The CDR3 protein is CSARDLGGARYNEQFF. In nucleotides, the CDR3 is TGCAGTGCTAGAGATCTAGGGGGGGCCCGGTACAATGAGCAGTTCTTC.